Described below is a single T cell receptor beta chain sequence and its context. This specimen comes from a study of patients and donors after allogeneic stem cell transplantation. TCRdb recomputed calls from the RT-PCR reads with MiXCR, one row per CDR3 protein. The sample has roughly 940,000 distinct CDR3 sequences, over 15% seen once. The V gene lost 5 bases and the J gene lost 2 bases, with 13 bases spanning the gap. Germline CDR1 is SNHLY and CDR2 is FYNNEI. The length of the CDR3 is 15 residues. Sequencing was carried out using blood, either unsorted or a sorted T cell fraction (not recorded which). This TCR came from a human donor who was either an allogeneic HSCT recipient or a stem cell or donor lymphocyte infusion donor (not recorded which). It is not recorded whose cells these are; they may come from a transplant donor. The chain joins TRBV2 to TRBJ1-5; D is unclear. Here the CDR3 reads CASSTGPAGNQPQHF. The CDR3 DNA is TGTGCCAGCAGTACCGGACCTGCTGGCAATCAGCCCCAGCATTTT.